This T cell receptor beta chain was retrieved from a study of CD8 T cells in Susac syndrome. Random hexamers served to reverse transcribe about 0.45 to 1 ug RNA. Amplification of TCR beta CDR3 by immunoSEQ multiplex PCR spanned 54 Vbeta and 13 Jbeta. MiXCR, run by TCRdb on the immunoSEQ multiplex PCR reads, gives a single entry per CDR3 protein. The repertoire includes some 120,000 distinct CDR3 sequences, around 96% of them detected once, and 0.065% to 0.09% sits in the top ten. TEMRA cells were FACS-enriched and CD8+ and CD4+ T cells negatively isolated. CDR3 length equals 15 residues. The V gene end was trimmed by 6 bases and the J gene end by 4 bases; junction bases not matched to a gene: 11. CDR1 SNHLY and CDR2 FYNNEI come from the germline V gene.

The source material was CD4+ T cells from PBMCs. J is TRBJ2-5 and V is TRBV2, with 7 bases aligning to TRBD2. The clonotype was recovered from a human donor in good health. The CDR3 sequence is CASRSGVGSTETQYF. For the CDR3, the DNA is TGTGCCAGCAGAAGCGGGGTCGGGTCGACAGAGACCCAGTACTTC.